This T cell receptor (beta chain) was obtained from a study of STAT5B mutations in CD4+ large granular lymphocyte leukemia. V was cut by 0 bases and J by 0 bases, with 9 bases left in between. Germline V CDR1 and CDR2: SGHDT, YYEEEE. The CDR3 consists of 15 residues. Profiled with immunoSEQ multiplex PCR; TCRdb holds only in-frame clones, not every one. The sample has about 30,000 clones, approximately 79% seen once. General observations from the study: About a quarter of private leukemic clonotypes occurred rarely in other patients' non-leukemic repertoires.

This clone was found once. The target antigen is unknown. The specimen was CD4+ T cells from blood buffy coats. The source of this sequence is a human donor in good health. The chain couples TRBV5-6 to TRBJ1-1; maybe TRBD1 (5 bases). As DNA, the CDR3 is TGTGCCAGCAGCTTGGAGTGGGGACTGAACACTGAAGCTTTCTTT. It translates to CASSLEWGLNTEAFF.